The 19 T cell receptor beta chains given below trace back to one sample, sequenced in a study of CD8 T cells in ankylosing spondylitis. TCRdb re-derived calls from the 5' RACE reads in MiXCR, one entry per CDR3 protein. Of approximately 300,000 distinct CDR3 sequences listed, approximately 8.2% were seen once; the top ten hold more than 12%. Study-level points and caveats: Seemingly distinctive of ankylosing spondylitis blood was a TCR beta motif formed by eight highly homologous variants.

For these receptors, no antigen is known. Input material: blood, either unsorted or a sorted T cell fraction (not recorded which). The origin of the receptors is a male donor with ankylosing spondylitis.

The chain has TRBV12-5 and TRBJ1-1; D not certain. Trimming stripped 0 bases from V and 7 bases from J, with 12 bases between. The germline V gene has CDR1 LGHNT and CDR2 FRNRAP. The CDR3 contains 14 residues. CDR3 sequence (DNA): TGTGCTAGTGGTTTGGTACTTTATGGCGGTGAAGCTTTCTTT. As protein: CASGLVLYGGEAFF.

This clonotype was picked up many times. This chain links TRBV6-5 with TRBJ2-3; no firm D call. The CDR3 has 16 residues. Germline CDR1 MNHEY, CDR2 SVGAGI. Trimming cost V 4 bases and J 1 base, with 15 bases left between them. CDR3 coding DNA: TGTGCCAGCAGTTGGACGGCGGACCGGGGCACAGATACGCAGTATTTT. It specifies CASSWTADRGTDTQYF.

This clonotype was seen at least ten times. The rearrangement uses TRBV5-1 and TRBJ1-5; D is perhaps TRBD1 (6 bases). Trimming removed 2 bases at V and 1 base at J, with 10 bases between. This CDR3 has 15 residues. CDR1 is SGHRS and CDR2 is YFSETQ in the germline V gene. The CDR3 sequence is CASSLTTGSNQPQHF. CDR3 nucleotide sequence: TGCGCCAGCAGCTTAACCACAGGGAGCAATCAGCCCCAGCATTTT. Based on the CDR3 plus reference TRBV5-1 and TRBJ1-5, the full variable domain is KAGVTQTPRYLIKTRGQQVTLSCSPISGHRSVSWYQQTPGQGLQFLFEYFSETQRNKGNFPGRFSGRQFSNSRSEMNVSTLELGDSALYLCASSLTTGSNQPQHFGDGTRLSIL.

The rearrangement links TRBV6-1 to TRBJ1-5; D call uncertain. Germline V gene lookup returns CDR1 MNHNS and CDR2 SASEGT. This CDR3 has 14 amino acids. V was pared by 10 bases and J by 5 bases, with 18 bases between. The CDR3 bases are TGTGCCACTACTCGCAGATTAGGGTATCAGCCCCAGCATTTT. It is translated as CATTRRLGYQPQHF.

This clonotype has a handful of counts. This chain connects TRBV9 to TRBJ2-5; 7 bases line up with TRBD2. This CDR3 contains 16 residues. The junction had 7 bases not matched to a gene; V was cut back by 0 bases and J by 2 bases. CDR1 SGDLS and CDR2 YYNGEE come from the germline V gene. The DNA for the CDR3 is TGTGCCAGCAGCGTAGGGGCTAGCGGTTTGCAAGAGACCCAGTACTTC. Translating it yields CASSVGASGLQETQYF.

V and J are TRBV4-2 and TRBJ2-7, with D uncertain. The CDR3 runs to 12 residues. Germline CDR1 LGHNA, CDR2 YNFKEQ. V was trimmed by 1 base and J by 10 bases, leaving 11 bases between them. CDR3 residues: CASSQGGQQQYF. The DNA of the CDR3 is TGTGCCAGCAGCCAAGGTGGGCAGCAACAGTACTTC.

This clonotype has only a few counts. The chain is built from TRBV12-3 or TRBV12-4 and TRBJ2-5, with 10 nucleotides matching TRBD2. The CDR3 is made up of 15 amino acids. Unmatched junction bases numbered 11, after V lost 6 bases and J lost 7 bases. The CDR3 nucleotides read TGTGCCAGCAGCCAAGCGGGAGGGCTACGGGGGACCCAGTACTTC. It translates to CASSQAGGLRGTQYF.

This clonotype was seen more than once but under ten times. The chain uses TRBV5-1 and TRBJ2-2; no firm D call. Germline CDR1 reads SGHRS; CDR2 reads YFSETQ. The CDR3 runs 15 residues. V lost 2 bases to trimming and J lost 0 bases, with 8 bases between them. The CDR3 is CASSFYSSNTGELFF. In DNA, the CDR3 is TGCGCCAGCAGCTTTTACAGTTCGAACACCGGGGAGCTGTTTTTT.

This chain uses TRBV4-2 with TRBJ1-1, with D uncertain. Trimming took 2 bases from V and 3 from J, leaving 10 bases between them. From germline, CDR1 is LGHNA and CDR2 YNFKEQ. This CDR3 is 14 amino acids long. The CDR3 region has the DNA TGTGCCAGCAGCCAACTCTTACGGGACACTGAAGCTTTCTTT. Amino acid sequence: CASSQLLRDTEAFF.

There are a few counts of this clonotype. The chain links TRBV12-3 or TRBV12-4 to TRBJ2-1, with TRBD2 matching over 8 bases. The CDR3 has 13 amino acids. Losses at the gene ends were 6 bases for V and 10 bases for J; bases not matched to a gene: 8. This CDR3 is CASSPSLAGEQFF. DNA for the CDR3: TGTGCCAGCAGCCCCTCCTTAGCGGGAGAGCAGTTCTTC.

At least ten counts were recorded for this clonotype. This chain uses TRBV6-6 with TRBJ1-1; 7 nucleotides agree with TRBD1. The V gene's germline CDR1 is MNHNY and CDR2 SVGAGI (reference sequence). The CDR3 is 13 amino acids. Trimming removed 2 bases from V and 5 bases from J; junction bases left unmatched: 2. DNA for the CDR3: TGTGCCAGCAGTTACGGGACAGAGACTGAAGCTTTCTTT. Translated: CASSYGTETEAFF.

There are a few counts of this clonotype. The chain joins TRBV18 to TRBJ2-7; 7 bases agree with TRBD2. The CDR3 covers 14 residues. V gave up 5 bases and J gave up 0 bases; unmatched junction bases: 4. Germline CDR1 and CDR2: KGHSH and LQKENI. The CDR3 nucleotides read TGTGCCAGCTCAACCCTAGCGGTCTCCTACGAGCAGTACTTC. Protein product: CASSTLAVSYEQYF.

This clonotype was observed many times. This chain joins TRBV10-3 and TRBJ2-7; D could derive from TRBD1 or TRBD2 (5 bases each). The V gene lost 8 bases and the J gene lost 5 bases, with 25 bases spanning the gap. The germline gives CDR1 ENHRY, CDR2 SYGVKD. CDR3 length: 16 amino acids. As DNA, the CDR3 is TGTGCCATCTCCGAGTATGGGGGAACAGGATCCCACGAGCAGTACTTC. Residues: CAISEYGGTGSHEQYF.

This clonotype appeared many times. CDR3 sequence: CATSRGVNTEAFF. The CDR3 nucleotides read TGTGCCACCAGCAGAGGCGTGAACACTGAAGCTTTCTTT. The chain recombines TRBV15 with TRBJ1-1; D unclear. CDR1 is LNHNV, CDR2 YYDKDF, per germline (reference sequence). V gave up 1 base and J gave up 0 bases, with 3 bases separating them. The CDR3 has 13 residues.

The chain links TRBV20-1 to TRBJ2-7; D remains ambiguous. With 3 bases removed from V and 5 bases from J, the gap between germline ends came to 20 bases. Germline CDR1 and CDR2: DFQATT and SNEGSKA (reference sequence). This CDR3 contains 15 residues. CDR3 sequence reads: CSASNSPLGSDEQYF. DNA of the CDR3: TGCAGTGCTAGCAACTCCCCCCTTGGGTCCGACGAGCAGTACTTC.

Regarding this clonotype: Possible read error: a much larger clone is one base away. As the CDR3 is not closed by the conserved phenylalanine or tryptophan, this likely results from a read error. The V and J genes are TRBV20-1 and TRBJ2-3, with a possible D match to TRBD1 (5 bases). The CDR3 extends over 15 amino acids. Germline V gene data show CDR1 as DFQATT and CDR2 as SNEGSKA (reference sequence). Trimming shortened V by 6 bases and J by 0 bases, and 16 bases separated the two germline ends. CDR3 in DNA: TGCAGTGCAAAACGCCAGGGCTTTAGCACAGATACGCAGTATATT. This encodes CSAKRQGFSTDTQYI.

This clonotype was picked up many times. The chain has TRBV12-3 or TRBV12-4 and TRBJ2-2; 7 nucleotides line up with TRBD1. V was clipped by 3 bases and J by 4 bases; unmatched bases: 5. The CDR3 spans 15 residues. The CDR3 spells CASSLRQGGTGELFF. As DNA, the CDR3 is TGTGCCAGCAGTTTGAGACAGGGTGGCACCGGGGAGCTGTTTTTT.

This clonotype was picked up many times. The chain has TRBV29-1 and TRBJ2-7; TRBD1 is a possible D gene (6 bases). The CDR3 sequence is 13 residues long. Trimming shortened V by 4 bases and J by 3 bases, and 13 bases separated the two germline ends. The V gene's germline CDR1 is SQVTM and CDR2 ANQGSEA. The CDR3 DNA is TGCAGCGTTGGGACAGAACCTTTCTACGAGCAGTACTTC. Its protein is CSVGTEPFYEQYF.

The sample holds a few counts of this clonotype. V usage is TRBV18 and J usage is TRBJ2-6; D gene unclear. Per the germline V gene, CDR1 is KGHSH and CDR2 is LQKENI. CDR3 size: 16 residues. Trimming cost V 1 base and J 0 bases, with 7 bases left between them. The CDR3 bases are TGTGCCAGCTCACCACAGATAAACTCTGGGGCCAACGTCCTGACTTTC. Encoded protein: CASSPQINSGANVLTF.